This is a list of T cell receptor beta chains from one sample in a study of T cell repertoires in cytomegalovirus infection. MiXCR was run by TCRdb on the reads, yielding one entry per CDR3 protein. The repertoire holds 200,000 to 300,000 distinct CDR3 sequences, approximately 8.3% seen once, with about 15% in the top ten. Material: PBMCs. Receptor source: a human donor in good health (CMV status not recorded). Some clones in this sample may be carry-over from other donors' samples. CDR3s include the opening cysteine and the closing phenylalanine or tryptophan. Fields, in order: V gene, J gene, clone size, D gene, CDR3 protein, CDR3 DNA. A D gene is named only where the DNA matches it firmly. Clone size is not always given. Where it is, it says once, few, many or a class for expanded clones.

TRBV3-1,TRBJ1-5,NA,NA,CASSQGGYDQPQHF,TGTGCCAGCAGCCAAGGTGGATATGATCAGCCCCAGCATTTT
TRBV5-8,TRBJ2-4,NA,TRBD1,CASSPQGVVDIQYF,TGTGCCAGCAGCCCCCAGGGGGTGGTGGACATTCAGTACTTC
TRBV27,TRBJ2-1,NA,NA,CASSPRLKHEQFF,TGTGCCAGCAGTCCCCGCCTCAAGCATGAGCAGTTCTTC
TRBV28,TRBJ1-5,NA,NA,CASNSGLGNQPQHF,TGTGCCAGTAACTCAGGGTTAGGGAATCAGCCCCAGCATTTT
TRBV7-2,TRBJ1-2,many,TRBD1,CASSTGTGPLQGYTF,TGTGCCAGCAGCACGGGGACAGGGCCCCTGCAGGGCTACACCTTC
TRBV28,TRBJ1-1,many,TRBD1,CASREQGVNTEAFF,TGTGCCAGCAGGGAACAGGGGGTGAACACTGAAGCTTTCTTT
TRBV9,TRBJ1-6,NA,NA,CASSVGRFSPLHF,TGTGCCAGCAGCGTCGGCAGGTTCTCACCCCTCCACTTT
TRBV14,TRBJ1-1,NA,NA,CASSQVEGAAIKSEAFF,TGTGCCAGCAGCCAAGTCGAAGGGGCAGCCATAAAGTCTGAAGCTTTCTTT
TRBV6-2/TRBV6-3,TRBJ1-1,NA,TRBD1,CASSYGTVNTEAFF,TGTGCCAGCAGTTACGGGACAGTGAACACTGAAGCTTTCTTT
TRBV20-1,TRBJ2-5,NA,NA,CSARTVNFETQYF,TGCAGTGCTAGGACGGTCAATTTCGAGACCCAGTACTTC
TRBV19,TRBJ2-4,NA,NA,CASRSGVVRAKNIQYF,TGTGCCAGTCGTTCCGGAGTCGTGCGGGCCAAAAACATTCAGTACTTC
TRBV11-2,TRBJ2-7,NA,TRBD2,CASRGLAKRVRYEQYF,TGTGCCAGCAGGGGACTAGCGAAAAGGGTACGGTACGAGCAGTACTTC
TRBV9,TRBJ2-1,NA,TRBD2,CASSVDSGPYNEQFF,TGTGCCAGCAGCGTAGATAGCGGGCCGTACAATGAGCAGTTCTTC
TRBV20-1,TRBJ1-1,few,NA,CSASRDVNTEAFF,TGCAGTGCTAGCCGAGACGTGAACACTGAAGCTTTCTTT
TRBV9,TRBJ2-7,few,NA,CASSVNPSYEQYF,TGTGCCAGCAGCGTAAACCCATCCTACGAGCAGTACTTC
TRBV12-3/TRBV12-4,TRBJ1-2,many,NA,CASSWEGDYGYTF,TGTGCCAGCTCATGGGAGGGGGACTATGGCTACACCTTC
TRBV7-2,TRBJ2-1,many,TRBD2,CASSSELAGAEQFF,TGTGCCAGCAGCTCCGAACTAGCGGGAGCTGAGCAGTTCTTC
TRBV7-2,TRBJ2-3,NA,NA,CASSSPGSQRGYF,TGTGCCAGCAGCTCACCGGGCTCCCAAAGAGGGTATTTT
TRBV28,TRBJ1-1,many,NA,CASSFYITGVLTEAFF,TGTGCCAGCAGTTTCTACATTACCGGGGTCCTCACTGAAGCTTTCTTT
TRBV28,TRBJ1-5,many,TRBD1,CAISGQMSNQPQHF,TGTGCTATCTCGGGACAGATGAGCAATCAGCCCCAGCATTTT
TRBV5-1,TRBJ2-1,many,TRBD2,CASSLFSSGITEQFF,TGCGCCAGCAGCTTGTTTTCTAGCGGGATTACTGAGCAGTTCTTC
TRBV7-6,TRBJ1-6,many,TRBD1,CASSLGGQGFNSPLHF,TGTGCCAGCAGCTTAGGAGGACAGGGGTTCAATTCACCCCTCCACTTT
TRBV29-1,TRBJ2-7,many,NA,CSVEGGSSAEQYF,TGCAGCGTCGAAGGGGGTAGTAGTGCAGAGCAGTACTTC
TRBV7-8,TRBJ2-3,NA,NA,CASSQGTDTQYF,TGTGCCAGCAGCCAGGGGACAGATACGCAGTATTTT
TRBV7-2,TRBJ2-1,many,TRBD2,CASSPTGRDNEQFF,TGTGCCAGCAGCCCCACGGGGAGGGACAATGAGCAGTTCTTC
TRBV7-2,TRBJ1-1,many,NA,CASSLVPQDTVNTEAFF,TGTGCCAGCAGCTTAGTCCCACAGGATACCGTGAACACTGAAGCTTTCTTT
TRBV7-2,TRBJ1-1,many,NA,CASSSRHETEAFF,TGTGCCAGCAGCTCTCGACACGAGACTGAAGCTTTCTTT
TRBV12-3/TRBV12-4,TRBJ2-1,many,TRBD2,CASSPEREGSYNEQFF,TGTGCCAGCAGTCCCGAGCGGGAGGGCTCCTACAATGAGCAGTTCTTC
TRBV11-3,TRBJ2-3,many,TRBD2,CASSFRTSGMTDTQYF,TGTGCCAGCAGCTTTCGGACTAGCGGCATGACAGATACGCAGTATTTT
TRBV12-3/TRBV12-4,TRBJ1-1,few,NA,CASSNWGSEAFF,TGTGCCAGCAGTAATTGGGGGAGTGAAGCTTTCTTT